The clone carrying this TCR beta chain was recorded a few times. Antigen unknown. This entry belongs to a study of blood T cells in healthy people across ages. General study results and limits: Comparison with aged donors showed that long-lived donors had more naive CD4+ cells and higher diversity.

Total RNA extraction produced at least 6 micrograms (per sample) for the study. This CDR3 is built from 14 residues. Deletions cut 5 bases from V and 0 bases from J, with 11 bases between. A second about 7 to 12 cycle PCR used barcoded and J-beta primers. TCRdb recomputed calls from the 5' RACE reads with MiXCR, one row per CDR3 protein. Of 1,500,000 or so distinct CDR3 sequences in the sample, 40% to 45% are singletons; the top ten hold 4%. The sample taken for sequencing was blood. This receptor was identified in a woman aged 18-35 years in good health. The rearrangement links TRBV12-3 or TRBV12-4 to TRBJ2-7; D gene uncertain. CDR3 in DNA: TGTGCCAGCAGTGTTGGCGGATACTCCTACGAGCAGTACTTC. Protein product: CASSVGGYSYEQYF.